This T cell receptor (beta chain) was observed in a study of patients and donors after allogeneic stem cell transplantation. Trimming took off 6 bases at V and 1 base at J, with 22 bases between the two ends. The CDR3 extends over 17 amino acids. Per germline, CDR1 DFQATT and CDR2 SNEGSKA (reference sequence). TCRdb re-derived calls from the RT-PCR reads in MiXCR, one entry per CDR3 protein. The sample lists around 200,000 distinct CDR3 sequences; around 40% were seen once. This clonotype appeared many times. The chain joins TRBV20-1 to TRBJ1-3, with D tentatively TRBD1 (5 bases). This sequence originates from a human donor who was either an allogeneic HSCT recipient or a stem cell or donor lymphocyte infusion donor (not recorded which). It is not recorded whose cells these are; they may come from a transplant donor. Sequenced material: blood, either unsorted or a sorted T cell fraction (not recorded which). CDR3 nucleotides: TGCAGTGCCCGGAGTTTGGACATCACGGTTTCTGGAAACACCATATATTTT. This sequence encodes CSARSLDITVSGNTIYF.